The T cell receptor beta chain described here comes from a study of early T cells in non-severe SARS-CoV-2 infection (dated by TCRdb to the early 2020s). Regarding the research as a whole: TCR sequencing used bulk RNA from unsorted whole blood, so alpha and beta chains could not be paired. The research as a whole found: VDJdb matching was skewed toward anti-spike CD8 responses and likely underestimated virus-specific expansions by missing private and CD4 specificities.

This was a case-control study nested in a cohort of healthcare workers in London, UK, who had nasopharyngeal swab PCR tests and blood samples taken every week. Between 23 and 31 March 2020, the week of the UK lockdown, healthcare workers were enrolled and then followed up weekly for as long as 16 weeks. This clonotype has a handful of counts. The clone's antigen remains unknown. The input lacks base qualities; no much larger clone sits a single base away. The CDR3 measures 18 amino acids from cysteine to phenylalanine. Of all the DNA, just the CDR3 is kept, 54 bases in frame from base 1. Trimming costs V 3 bases and J 0 bases, and their ends lie 16 bases apart. CDR1 SGHRS and CDR2 YFSETQ were looked up in the germline V gene. Libraries were constructed by 5' RACE. The sequencer was a NextSeq 500. The TCR library protocol attached unique molecular identifiers to individual cDNA molecules to correct for sequencing error and PCR bias. Sequencing covered both TCR alpha and beta chains, and within each sample the abundances of alpha and beta sequences were tightly co-correlated. As for the original processing: Decombinator V4 was used to annotate TCR sequences for V gene, J gene and CDR3. Expanded TCRs were defined as changing significantly between any two time points under a Poisson model with p below 0.0001. TCR abundances were normalised to the total number of TCRs sequenced in each sample and reported as counts per million. MAIT TCRs were defined by TRAV1-2 paired with TRAJ12, TRAJ20 or TRAJ33, and iNKT TCRs by TRAV10 paired with TRAJ18. A search of VDJdb, accessed on 1 November 2021, was run for TCRs annotated to CMV, EBV and SARS-CoV-2, with TCRs annotated for multiple antigens excluded. Using fastp at Q25 and MiXCR, TCRdb reprocessed the public reads and kept productive beta chains. Rows with one shared CDR3 protein collapse into an entry with the most common genes and DNA. In this record, the V and J calls reflect TCRdb's handling and not the investigators' own analysis. The sample yields 50,000 to 70,000 distinct CDR3 sequences; about an eighth were counted once. Approximately 1.3% of the sample lies in the top ten.

The sequence derives from an adult who was a healthcare worker with PCR-confirmed SARS-CoV-2 infection or an uninfected control (not recorded which). The source material was whole blood. The chain links TRBV5-1 with TRBJ1-6; D gene: possibly TRBD1, on 5 matching bases. The nucleotide sequence reads as follows: TGCGCCAGCAGCTGGAGGTCAGGGACTAGCTCCTATAATTCACCCCTCCACTTT. The resulting protein is CASSWRSGTSSYNSPLHF. With all but the CDR3 taken from the reference TRBV5-1 and TRBJ1-6 genes, the full variable domain is: KAGVTQTPRYLIKTRGQQVTLSCSPISGHRSVSWYQQTPGQGLQFLFEYFSETQRNKGNFPGRFSGRQFSNSRSEMNVSTLELGDSALYLCASSWRSGTSSYNSPLHFGNGTRLTVT.